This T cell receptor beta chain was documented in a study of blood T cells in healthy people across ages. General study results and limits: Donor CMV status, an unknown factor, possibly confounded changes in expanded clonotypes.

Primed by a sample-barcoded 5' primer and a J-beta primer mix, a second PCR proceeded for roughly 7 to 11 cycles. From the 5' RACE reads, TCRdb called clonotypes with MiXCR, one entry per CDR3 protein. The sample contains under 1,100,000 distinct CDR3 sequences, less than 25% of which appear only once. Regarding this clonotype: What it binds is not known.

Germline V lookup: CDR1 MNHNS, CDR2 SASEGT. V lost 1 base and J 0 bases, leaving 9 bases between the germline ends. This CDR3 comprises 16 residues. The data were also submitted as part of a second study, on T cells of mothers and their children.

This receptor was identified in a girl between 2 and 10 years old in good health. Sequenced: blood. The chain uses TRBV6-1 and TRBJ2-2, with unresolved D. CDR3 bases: TGTGCCAGCAGTGAAGAGGTCCACCCGAACACCGGGGAGCTGTTTTTT. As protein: CASSEEVHPNTGELFF.